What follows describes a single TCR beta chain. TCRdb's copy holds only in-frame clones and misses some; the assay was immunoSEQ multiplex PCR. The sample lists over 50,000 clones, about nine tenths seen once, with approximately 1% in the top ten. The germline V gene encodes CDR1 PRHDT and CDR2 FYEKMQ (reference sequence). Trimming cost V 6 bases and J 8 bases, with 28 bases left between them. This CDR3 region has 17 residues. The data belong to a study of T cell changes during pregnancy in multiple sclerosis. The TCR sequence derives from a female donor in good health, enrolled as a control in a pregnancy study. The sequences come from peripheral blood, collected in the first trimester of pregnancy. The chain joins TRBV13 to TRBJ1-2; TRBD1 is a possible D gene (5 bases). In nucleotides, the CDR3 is TGTGCCAGCAGTCGGGGGTTCGGAGTTGCATCAGGTGGGGGCTACACCTTC. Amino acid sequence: CASSRGFGVASGGGYTF.